The rows below give T cell receptor beta chains drawn from one sample of a study of blood T cell repertoires in COVID-19. Repertoires were generated with immunoSEQ multiplex PCR, while TCRdb's copy carries only in-frame clones and drops some. This table holds 200,000 or so clones, roughly nine tenths found once. Sample: peripheral blood. The receptors here all came from a man between 65 and 80 years old with acute or convalescent COVID-19. Each CDR3 is given with its conserved first and last residue. The order of the fields is V gene, J gene, clone size, CDR3 protein. Clone sizes are given selectively: once, few, many, or a class where the clone is expanded.

TRBV6-5,TRBJ1-3,NA,CASSRDRVSGNTIYF
TRBV10-3,TRBJ1-2,NA,CAISESDRTYF
TRBV21-1,TRBJ1-5,NA,CASSKVLEGHYSNQPQHF
TRBV29-1,TRBJ2-3,once,CSVERAGSTDTQYF
TRBV5-1,TRBJ2-3,NA,CASSHGETDTQYF
TRBV28,TRBJ2-1,NA,CASSSQGAGGPYNEQFF
TRBV27,TRBJ2-7,NA,CASSGTGGGYEQYF
TRBV11-2,TRBJ1-1,NA,CASSSLTEAFF
TRBV4-1,TRBJ2-3,NA,CASSQETSGTDTQYF
TRBV28,TRBJ1-5,NA,CASSKDRGRDQPQHF
TRBV6-5,TRBJ2-1,once,CASKQYNEQFF
TRBV21-1,TRBJ2-3,NA,CASSKGEALEMTDTQYF
TRBV19,TRBJ1-5,NA,CASRGQYNQPQHF
TRBV5-6,TRBJ2-1,NA,CASSLSAGSYNEQFF
TRBV24-1,TRBJ2-5,NA,CATSLGGGETQYF
TRBV6-5,TRBJ1-5,NA,CASNSGGAGNQPQHF
TRBV27,TRBJ1-1,NA,CASSWTGGTEAFF
TRBV25-1,TRBJ2-2,NA,CASSEQGFGELFF
TRBV7-3,TRBJ2-7,NA,CASSLTRTSYNEQYF
TRBV6-5,TRBJ1-1,NA,CASSYSRQGGTEAFF
TRBV11-2,TRBJ1-6,NA,CASSLTGSSYNSPLHF
TRBV5-6,TRBJ2-2,NA,CASSLKGLAGVTGELFF
TRBV28,TRBJ2-7,NA,CATLRTGGEQYF
TRBV2,TRBJ1-2,NA,CASSGDRGNYGYTF
TRBV6-5,TRBJ1-1,NA,CASIEGGGTTEAFF
TRBV10-2,TRBJ2-2,NA,CASSERGPGSTGELFF
TRBV3-1/TRBV3-2,TRBJ1-2,NA,CASSQNAGRHYGYTF
TRBV6-5,TRBJ1-1,NA,CASRRQGANTEAFF
TRBV5-1,TRBJ2-3,NA,CASNLAGGVDTQYF
TRBV18,TRBJ1-5,NA,CASSSLTGMVDQPQHF